This entry lists 14 T cell receptor beta chains sequenced from one sample in a study of blood T cells in healthy people across ages. It was with a sample-barcoded 5' primer and a J-beta primer mix that a second PCR of roughly 7 to 12 cycles was run. TCRdb analysed the 5' RACE reads with MiXCR anew, one entry per CDR3 protein. Seen here are about 930,000 distinct CDR3 sequences, approximately 32% observed once, and the top ten hold roughly a tenth. The sample also formed part of further work on T cells of mothers and their children.

The source material was blood. The receptors shown here come from a woman between 40 and 50 years old in good health.

In its sample, this clonotype was seen many times. CDR3 loop: CASSEGPEVDNYGYTF. In DNA, the CDR3 is TGTGCCAGCAGTGAAGGCCCTGAGGTGGATAACTATGGCTACACCTTC. This chain links TRBV6-1 with TRBJ1-2; the D is unclear. The length of the CDR3 is 16 residues. Trimming cost V 1 base and J 1 base, with 13 bases left between them. CDR1 and CDR2 (germline): MNHNS, SASEGT.

In regard to this clonotype: One end of the junction does not line up with germline, which may come from a read error. The V call is TRBV7-9, the J call TRBJ2-5; TRBD1 aligns across 8 bases. Germline lookup yields CDR1 SEHNR and CDR2 FQNEAQ (reference sequence). The CDR3 covers 15 residues. CDR3 nucleotides: TGTGCCAGCAGCTTCGGGGACAGGAATCAAGAGGCCCAGTACTTC. This gives the protein CASSFGDRNQEAQYF.

The chain carries TRBV7-8 and TRBJ2-7; D uncertain. Trimming took 1 base from V and 7 from J, leaving 17 bases between them. CDR3 length: 15 residues. Germline V gives CDR1 SGHVS, CDR2 FQNEAQ. The CDR3 DNA sequence: TGTGCCAGCAGCTTAGGGGGTCCAGCATACAATGAGCAGTACTTC. Amino acids: CASSLGGPAYNEQYF.

The chain combines TRBV6-1 with TRBJ2-7; D not resolved. CDR3 length equals 12 residues. The germline V and J ends were trimmed by 2 bases and 2 bases, with 4 bases remaining between them. CDR1 is MNHNS, CDR2 SASEGT, per germline. The CDR3 spells CASSEYAYEQYF. CDR3 bases: TGTGCCAGCAGTGAATACGCCTACGAGCAGTACTTC.

This clonotype turned up a few times. This chain joins TRBV7-2 and TRBJ2-3, with D possibly matching TRBD2 (6 bases). The CDR3 has 16 amino acids. V lost 5 bases, J lost 4 bases, and 19 bases lay in between. CDR1 and CDR2 (germline): SGHTA, FQGNSA. The CDR3 region is CASSRHAGWGPDTQYF. CDR3 DNA: TGTGCCAGCAGCCGTCACGCGGGGTGGGGCCCAGATACGCAGTATTTT. Full variable domain (missing parts from reference TRBV7-2 and TRBJ2-3): GAGVSQSPSNKVTEKGKDVELRCDPISGHTALYWYRQSLGQGLEFLIYFQGNSAPDKSGLPSDRFSAERTGGSVSTLTIQRTQQEDSAVYLCASSRHAGWGPDTQYFGPGTRLTVL.

This clonotype was detected only a few times. The V call is TRBV2, the J call TRBJ2-6; no firm D call. The germline CDR1 and CDR2 sequences are SNHLY and FYNNEI. The CDR3 is 14 amino acids. Trimming took off 9 bases at V and 4 bases at J, with 13 bases between the two ends. This CDR3 is CASTKGSGANVLTF. CDR3 nucleotide sequence: TGTGCCAGTACAAAGGGCTCCGGGGCCAACGTCCTGACTTTC.

This clonotype was detected a few times. The CDR3 sequence is CASSLDHGEQFF. Here the CDR3 DNA reads TGTGCCAGCAGCTTAGACCACGGTGAGCAGTTCTTC. The V call is TRBV11-3, the J call TRBJ2-1; D is undetermined. This CDR3 spans 12 amino acids. V was clipped by 0 bases and J by 9 bases, with 6 bases between them. Germline CDR1 SGHNT, CDR2 YENEEA. The whole variable domain, filled in from reference TRBV11-3 and TRBJ2-1, reads EAGVVQSPRYKIIEKKQPVAFWCNPISGHNTLYWYLQNLGQGPELLIRYENEEAVDDSQLPKDRFSAERLKGVDSTLKIQPAELGDSAVYLCASSLDHGEQFFGPGTRLTVL.

The CDR3 nucleotides are TGCGCCAGCAGCTCAAGCCCGGGGGTGGCGGAGACCCAGTACTTC. It translates to CASSSSPGVAETQYF. The chain links TRBV5-1 to TRBJ2-5; the D gene is possibly TRBD2 (6 bases). V gave up 3 bases and J gave up 5 bases, with 17 bases separating them. The length of the CDR3 is 15 residues. Germline V CDR1 and CDR2: SGHRS, YFSETQ.

Concerning this clonotype: This sequence may be a read error, since a much larger clone differs from it by one base. The gene calls are TRBV12-3 or TRBV12-4 and TRBJ2-1; 16 bases map to TRBD2. The end of the DNA is better explained by TRBJ2-7, so the J call may be wrong. The CDR3 is 20 amino acids. This CDR3 is CASSLARGLAGGRSYNEQYF. CDR3 in DNA: TGTGCCAGCAGTTTAGCGCGGGGACTAGCGGGGGGGCGCTCCTACAATGAGCAGTACTTC.

There are a few counts of this clonotype. V and J are TRBV7-2 and TRBJ2-2, with 8 positions matching TRBD2. Germline CDR1 reads SGHTA; CDR2 reads FQGNSA. The V and J ends lost 4 bases and 1 base, in that order; junction bases with no gene match: 5. The CDR3 is made up of 16 amino acids. The CDR3 sequence: CASSWGLVQNTGELFF. Here the CDR3 DNA reads TGTGCCAGCAGCTGGGGACTAGTCCAGAACACCGGGGAGCTGTTTTTT.

The chain employs TRBV15 and TRBJ1-1; D remains ambiguous. Germline V CDR1 and CDR2: LNHNV, YYDKDF (reference sequence). CDR3 size: 14 residues. V shed 0 bases and J shed 1 base, with 6 bases lying between them. As DNA, the CDR3 is TGTGCCACCAGCAGAGATTTGGAGAACACTGAAGCTTTCTTT. Its translation: CATSRDLENTEAFF.

This clonotype showed up just a few times. The chain couples TRBV12-3 or TRBV12-4 to TRBJ1-2; the D is unclear. This CDR3 is built from 14 residues. V was cut by 5 bases and J by 0 bases, with 10 bases left in between. DNA for the CDR3: TGTGCCAGCAGTCTGACACTAGCTAACTATGGCTACACCTTC. This sequence encodes CASSLTLANYGYTF.

The chain couples TRBV14 to TRBJ2-1; no clear D. Looked up from germline, CDR1 is SGHDN and CDR2 is FVKESK. Trimming removed 4 bases at V and 5 bases at J, with 9 bases between. This CDR3 has 13 residues. The CDR3 reads CASSLLTHNEQFF. CDR3 in DNA: TGTGCCAGCAGCCTCCTGACTCACAATGAGCAGTTCTTC. Variable domain in full (rest from reference TRBV14 and TRBJ2-1): EAGVTQFPSHSVIEKGQTVTLRCDPISGHDNLYWYRRVMGKEIKFLLHFVKESKQDESGMPNNRFLAERTGGTYSTLKVQPAELEDSGVYFCASSLLTHNEQFFGPGTRLTVL.

The chain carries TRBV18 and TRBJ1-2; 8 bases match TRBD1. After removal of 4 bases from V and 7 bases from J, the junction contained 8 bases not matched to a gene. Germline CDR1 KGHSH, CDR2 LQKENI. CDR3 length equals 14 residues. CDR3 in amino acids: CASSLGQGKGGYTF. The CDR3 coding sequence is TGTGCCAGCTCACTCGGACAGGGAAAGGGTGGCTACACCTTC.